The 30 T cell receptor beta chains below were found in one sample sequenced in a study of response to subunit inactivated influenza vaccine. TCRdb analysed the RT-PCR reads with MiXCR anew, one entry per CDR3 protein. Of about 480,000 distinct CDR3 sequences in the sample, about a tenth are singletons; the top ten hold about 12%. The source was PBMCs from blood, collected 45 days after vaccination. These receptors all come from a man between 50 and 59 years old who received an inactivated influenza vaccine.

This sequence joins TRBV12-3 or TRBV12-4 and TRBJ2-1, with D uncertain. The CDR3 has 11 residues. V was clipped by 4 bases and J by 9 bases, with 7 bases between them. CDR3 sequence (DNA): TGTGCCAGCAGTTCCTCGGCTGAGCAGTTCTTC. This codes for CASSSSAEQFF.

The sample holds many counts of this clonotype. V is TRBV29-1 and J is TRBJ2-5; D perhaps matches TRBD1 (5 bases). The ends were cut back, 5 bases at V and 4 bases at J, with 17 bases in the middle. CDR1 is SQVTM and CDR2 is ANQGSEA in the germline V gene. The CDR3 is 14 residues long. CDR3 in DNA: TGCAGCGTTAGGGCTAGGGGCGCGAGAGAGACCCAGTACTTC. It yields the protein CSVRARGARETQYF.

This clonotype was detected a few times. The chain combines TRBV6-5 with TRBJ1-1; D unclear. The germline V gene has CDR1 MNHEY and CDR2 SVGAGI. Trimming pared 2 bases from V and 5 bases from J, leaving 3 bases between. The CDR3 has 11 residues. The CDR3 DNA reads as TGTGCCAGCAGTTACCGAACTGAAGCTTTCTTT. It specifies CASSYRTEAFF.

This clonotype was detected many times. The chain is built from TRBV6-2 or TRBV6-3 and TRBJ2-7; perhaps D is TRBD1 or TRBD2 (5 bases each). The germline V gene has CDR1 MNHEY and CDR2 SVGEGT. Trimming removed 0 bases at V and 2 bases at J, with 11 bases between. This CDR3 contains 15 residues. The DNA for the CDR3 is TGTGCCAGCAGTTACTCGGGGACGGAGACCTACGAGCAGTACTTC. It encodes CASSYSGTETYEQYF.

To note about this clonotype: A read error may be the cause here, since a much bigger clone is one base away. This rearrangement joins TRBV5-6 to TRBJ1-1, with D maybe TRBD1 (6 bases). Deletions cut 3 bases from V and 3 bases from J, with 15 bases between. This CDR3 is built from 15 residues. CDR1 and CDR2 from the germline V gene are SGHDT and YYEEEE. CDR3 sequence: CASSSGQQPHTEAFF. The CDR3 region has the DNA TGTGCCAGCAGCTCCGGACAGCAACCGCACACTGAAGCTTTCTTT.

The rearrangement uses TRBV4-2 and TRBJ2-7; TRBD2 agrees at 8 bases. This CDR3 is built from 15 residues. V lost 4 bases to trimming and J lost 3 bases; unmatched junction nucleotides: 8. Germline V gene lookup returns CDR1 LGHNA and CDR2 YNFKEQ. For the CDR3, the DNA is TGTGCCAGCAGCCCCCCTCGGGAGGGACTCTACGAGCAGTACTTC. It is translated as CASSPPREGLYEQYF.

This clonotype was seen more than once but under ten times. V and J are TRBV4-2 and TRBJ2-1; possibly TRBD1 for D (5 bases). Germline CDR1 and CDR2: LGHNA and YNFKEQ. The CDR3 covers 16 residues. The V end lost 0 bases, the J end lost 1 base, and 10 bases lay between the germline ends. This CDR3 is CASSQDWAGSYNEQFF. The CDR3 DNA follows: TGTGCCAGCAGCCAAGACTGGGCAGGGTCCTACAATGAGCAGTTCTTC.

The chain carries TRBV24-1 and TRBJ2-2; 11 bases match TRBD2. Unmatched junction bases numbered 8, after V lost 3 bases and J lost 0 bases. The V gene's germline CDR1 is KGHDR and CDR2 SFDVKD. This CDR3 has 19 amino acids. For the CDR3, the DNA is TGTGCCACCAGTGATCGACCGGGACTAGCGGTCCCGAACACCGGGGAGCTGTTTTTT. Translating gives CATSDRPGLAVPNTGELFF.

This chain connects TRBV9 to TRBJ1-2, with 9 bases matching TRBD1. This CDR3 comprises 14 residues. V was pared by 5 bases and J by 2 bases, with 4 bases of the junction left unmatched. CDR1 and CDR2 (germline): SGDLS, YYNGEE. In nucleotides, the CDR3 is TGTGCCAGCAGTCAACAGGGGGCGAACTATGGCTACACCTTC. Its translation: CASSQQGANYGYTF.

This chain links TRBV20-1 with TRBJ2-7, with 11 bases matching TRBD2. The ends lost 1 base at V and 3 bases at J; junction bases unmatched: 5. Germline V gives CDR1 DFQATT, CDR2 SNEGSKA (reference sequence). The CDR3 consists of 15 residues. Here the CDR3 DNA reads TGCAGTGCTAGAGGGGCTAGCGGGGGGTACTACGAGCAGTACTTC. Encoded protein: CSARGASGGYYEQYF.

The CDR3 spells CASSSEATGGVGYGYTF. Written as DNA, the CDR3 is TGTGCCAGCAGTTCGGAGGCGACAGGGGGCGTTGGCTATGGCTACACCTTC. The J gene is TRBJ1-2, the V gene TRBV28, with 10 bases lining up with TRBD1. CDR3 length: 17 residues. With V trimmed by 4 bases and J by 4 bases, 12 bases remained unmatched. Per germline, CDR1 MDHEN and CDR2 SYDVKM.

This clonotype was counted only a few times. This chain uses TRBV20-1 with TRBJ2-3, with D possibly matching TRBD1 (6 bases). This CDR3 spans 16 amino acids. V gave up 5 bases and J gave up 2 bases, with 20 bases separating them. Germline loops: CDR1 DFQATT, CDR2 SNEGSKA (reference sequence). The chain's CDR3 is CSASFLRGGPTDTQYF. Here the CDR3 DNA reads TGCAGTGCTTCCTTTCTGAGAGGGGGACCCACAGATACGCAGTATTTT.

A few counts support this clonotype. The chain joins TRBV4-2 to TRBJ1-1; no definite D call. This CDR3 is 13 amino acids long. CDR1 is LGHNA, CDR2 YNFKEQ, per germline. Between the trimmed V and J ends, which lost 0 bases and 4 bases, there was a span of 6 bases. The CDR3 loop is CASSQERVTEAFF. In nucleotides, the CDR3 is TGTGCCAGCAGCCAAGAAAGAGTCACTGAAGCTTTCTTT.

This clonotype was detected a few times. The junction and the germline gene differ at one end; a read error may be behind it. V is TRBV20-1 and J is TRBJ2-2; D might be TRBD1 (6 bases). The CDR3 loop spans 14 amino acids. Germline V lookup: CDR1 DFQATT, CDR2 SNEGSKA (reference sequence). The CDR3 region is CSARAYRDTGELFF. CDR3 DNA sequence: TGCAGTGCCAGAGCCTACAGGGACACCGGGGAGCTGTTTTTT.

This clonotype was recorded at least ten times. The chain employs TRBV29-1 and TRBJ1-1; a weak D match, TRBD1 (5 bases). CDR1 and CDR2 (germline): SQVTM, ANQGSEA. The CDR3 has 14 amino acids. V was cut by 4 bases and J by 0 bases, with 12 bases left in between. The CDR3 spells CSVVQDNVNTEAFF. CDR3 sequence (DNA): TGCAGCGTTGTCCAGGACAATGTGAACACTGAAGCTTTCTTT.

This clonotype was counted ten times or more. CDR3 in amino acids: CASSQERTIQYF. CDR3 DNA: TGTGCCAGCAGCCAAGAAAGGACCATCCAGTATTTT. This sequence joins TRBV3-1 and TRBJ2-3; D unresolved. V gave up 0 bases and J gave up 12 bases, with 10 bases separating them. The CDR3 totals 12 residues. Germline V gives CDR1 LGHDT, CDR2 YNNKEL (reference sequence).

This clonotype was observed a handful of times. J is TRBJ2-7 and V is TRBV6-1; 7 bases agree with TRBD2. V shed 5 bases and J 7 bases; nucleotides not matched to a gene: 17. The V gene's germline CDR1 is MNHNS and CDR2 SASEGT. The CDR3 is 16 amino acids. The CDR3 region is CASSPVGLADFLEQYF. CDR3 nucleotide sequence: TGTGCCAGCAGTCCCGTGGGCCTAGCGGACTTTTTGGAGCAGTACTTC.

This clonotype was seen a handful of times. The gene calls are TRBV7-9 and TRBJ2-3, with 7 bases fitting TRBD2. V lost 4 bases, J lost 1 base, and 11 bases stayed unmatched. Germline V gene data show CDR1 as SEHNR and CDR2 as FQNEAQ (reference sequence). The CDR3 has 17 amino acids. The CDR3 coding sequence is TGTGCCAGCAGCTCCGGGAGGTTAGCGCGACGCACAGATACGCAGTATTTT. This codes for CASSSGRLARRTDTQYF.

The V gene is TRBV2, the J gene TRBJ2-2; D possibly corresponds to TRBD1 (7 bases). CDR1 and CDR2 (germline): SNHLY, FYNNEI. The CDR3 covers 16 residues. V lost 11 bases, J lost 1 base, and 20 bases lay in between. The CDR3 nucleotides read TGTGCCCTCCGAGGAGGGACAGAAATGAACACCGGGGAGCTGTTTTTT. This codes for CALRGGTEMNTGELFF. Full variable domain (missing parts from reference TRBV2 and TRBJ2-2): EPEVTQTPSHQVTQMGQEVILRCVPISNHLYFYWYRQILGQKVEFLVSFYNNEISEKSEIFDDQFSVERPDGSNFTLKIRSTKLEDSAMYFCALRGGTEMNTGELFFGEGSRLTVL.

This sequence joins TRBV5-1 and TRBJ1-4; TRBD1 matches 8 bases. With 3 bases clipped from V and 6 bases from J, the junction kept 7 bases outside the gene matches. Per the germline V gene, CDR1 is SGHRS and CDR2 is YFSETQ. This CDR3 contains 15 residues. CDR3 sequence: CASSSSNRGDEKLFF. The CDR3 bases are TGCGCCAGCAGCTCATCGAACAGGGGGGATGAAAAACTGTTTTTT. Combining the CDR3 with reference TRBV5-1 and TRBJ1-4 gives the whole variable domain KAGVTQTPRYLIKTRGQQVTLSCSPISGHRSVSWYQQTPGQGLQFLFEYFSETQRNKGNFPGRFSGRQFSNSRSEMNVSTLELGDSALYLCASSSSNRGDEKLFFGSGTQLSVL.

This clonotype showed up many times. The chain has TRBV7-2 and TRBJ2-7; D remains unclear. Looked up from germline, CDR1 is SGHTA and CDR2 is FQGNSA. V lost 5 bases to trimming and J lost 2 bases, with 13 bases between them. The CDR3 runs to 14 residues. This CDR3 reads CASSMGMLTYEQYF. The DNA of the CDR3 is TGTGCCAGCAGCATGGGGATGTTAACCTACGAGCAGTACTTC.

The sample holds many counts of this clonotype. The chain links TRBV12-3 or TRBV12-4 to TRBJ2-1; no firm D call. Trimming removed 6 bases from V and 0 bases from J, with 9 bases in between. The CDR3 sequence is 14 residues long. The CDR3: CASSTSSSYNEQFF. CDR3 sequence (DNA): TGTGCCAGCAGCACCTCTAGCTCCTACAATGAGCAGTTCTTC.

The chain couples TRBV29-1 to TRBJ1-3; D call uncertain. V was cut by 7 bases and J by 0 bases, with 7 bases left in between. Germline assignment: CDR1 SQVTM and CDR2 ANQGSEA. The CDR3 covers 12 residues. The CDR3 DNA follows: TGCAGCGGTGGAGTCTCTGGAAACACCATATATTTT. It encodes CSGGVSGNTIYF.

This clonotype was seen many times. This rearrangement joins TRBV6-2 or TRBV6-3 to TRBJ2-1; tentatively, D is TRBD1 (5 bases). Germline assignment: CDR1 MNHEY and CDR2 SVGEGT. The V end lost 6 bases, the J end lost 1 base, and 7 bases lay between the germline ends. This CDR3 has 13 residues. This CDR3 is CASRRTSYNEQFF. The CDR3 DNA reads TGTGCCAGCAGGAGGACATCCTACAATGAGCAGTTCTTC.

This clonotype was observed a few times. This chain connects TRBV7-3 to TRBJ2-1; 9 bases line up with TRBD2. The V segment lost 1 base and the J segment 2 bases; nucleotides outside the gene matches: 3. CDR1 is SGHTA and CDR2 is FQGTGA in the germline V gene. The length of the CDR3 is 16 residues. Written as DNA, the CDR3 is TGTGCCAGCAGCTTAAGCGTAGCGGGAGCCTACAATGAGCAGTTCTTC. As protein: CASSLSVAGAYNEQFF.

This chain connects TRBV20-1 to TRBJ1-1; D is unclear. CDR3 size: 14 residues. From germline, CDR1 is DFQATT and CDR2 SNEGSKA (reference sequence). V was clipped by 0 bases and J by 5 bases, with 13 bases between them. This CDR3 is CSAREPGRGTEAFF. CDR3 DNA sequence: TGCAGTGCTAGAGAGCCGGGGAGAGGGACTGAAGCTTTCTTT.

This chain links TRBV7-8 with TRBJ2-1, with D uncertain. The CDR3 length is 17 residues. Trimming removed 5 bases at V and 3 bases at J, with 20 bases between. Germline V gene data show CDR1 as SGHVS and CDR2 as FQNEAQ. CDR3 in DNA: TGTGCCAGCAGCGCCGAACGTCCAGGCCTATACTACAATGAGCAGTTCTTC. Protein sequence: CASSAERPGLYYNEQFF.

The chain combines TRBV6-5 with TRBJ1-6, with D tentatively TRBD1 (6 bases). CDR3 length: 18 residues. In germline, CDR1 is MNHEY, CDR2 SVGAGI. V was shortened by 0 bases and J by 0 bases, with 12 bases between the two germline ends. CDR3 DNA sequence: TGTGCCAGCAGTTACTCGGAGCAGGGGAGCTCCTATAATTCACCCCTCCACTTT. Translated, it gives CASSYSEQGSSYNSPLHF.

The chain combines TRBV11-2 with TRBJ2-6; D uncertain. This CDR3 region has 18 residues. With 1 base removed from V and 0 bases from J, the gap between germline ends came to 13 bases. Germline CDR1 reads SGHAT; CDR2 reads FQNNGV. As DNA, the CDR3 is TGTGCCAGCAGCTTAGTAGGTCCCAGAATCTCTGGGGCCAACGTCCTGACTTTC. It codes for CASSLVGPRISGANVLTF.

Remarks on this clonotype: One junction end disagrees with the germline gene, perhaps due to a read error. V is TRBV11-2 and J is TRBJ2-1; D is unclear. CDR3 length equals 15 residues. From germline, CDR1 is SGHAT and CDR2 FQNNGV. CDR3 nucleotides: TGTACCAGCAGCCCCTTCCAGTCATCCTACAATGAGCAGTTCTTC. Its protein is CTSSPFQSSYNEQFF.